Listed here are 16 T cell receptor beta chains from one sample, sequenced in a study of response to subunit inactivated influenza vaccine. MiXCR was run by TCRdb on the RT-PCR reads, yielding one entry per CDR3 protein. The repertoire includes about 310,000 distinct CDR3 sequences, roughly a fifth of them detected once, and about a tenth sits in the top ten. The sample consisted of PBMCs from blood, taken less than 22 months after vaccination. Every receptor here comes from a man between 50 and 69 years old who received an inactivated influenza vaccine.

This clonotype was recorded a few times. This rearrangement joins TRBV6-2 or TRBV6-3 to TRBJ1-6, with unresolved D. V lost 11 bases to trimming and J lost 1 base, with 18 bases between them. Germline CDR1 is MNHEY and CDR2 is SVGEGT. This CDR3 has 16 amino acids. The CDR3 bases are TGTGCCGAGGGTGGATTTAGAGAATCCTATAATTCACCCCTCCACTTT. Its translation: CAEGGFRESYNSPLHF.

The rearrangement joins TRBV7-9 to TRBJ1-5; no clear D gene. Trimming took 5 bases from V and 1 from J, leaving 6 bases between them. CDR1 is SEHNR and CDR2 is FQNEAQ in the germline V gene (reference sequence). The CDR3 runs to 13 residues. The CDR3 reads CASSRTSNQPQHF. The CDR3 DNA sequence: TGTGCCAGCAGCAGAACGAGCAATCAGCCCCAGCATTTT.

This clonotype has only a few counts. The chain combines TRBV5-1 with TRBJ1-1, with no clear D. From germline, CDR1 is SGHRS and CDR2 YFSETQ. Trimming stripped 0 bases from V and 1 base from J, with 16 bases between. This CDR3 region has 17 residues. The CDR3 protein is CASSLAVGRVANTEAFF. For the CDR3, the DNA is TGCGCCAGCAGCTTGGCGGTCGGTCGCGTCGCGAACACTGAAGCTTTCTTT.

The chain carries TRBV7-6 and TRBJ2-3; TRBD1 might be the D (5 bases). With 5 bases removed from V and 2 bases from J, the gap between germline ends came to 20 bases. Germline V CDR1 and CDR2: SGHVS, FNYEAQ. CDR3 size: 17 residues. The CDR3 sequence is CASSRTTAAMITDTQYF. DNA for the CDR3: TGTGCCAGCAGCCGGACGACAGCCGCGATGATCACAGATACGCAGTATTTT. The variable domain in full, completed from reference TRBV7-6 and TRBJ2-3, reads GAGVSQSPRYKVTKRGQDVALRCDPISGHVSLYWYRQALGQGPEFLTYFNYEAQQDKSGLPNDRFSAERPEGSISTLTIQRTEQRDSAMYRCASSRTTAAMITDTQYFGPGTRLTVL.

The rearrangement links TRBV19 to TRBJ1-6, with 12 bases identical to TRBD1. Germline CDR1 is LNHDA and CDR2 is SQIVND (reference sequence). This CDR3 has 17 residues. J gave up 7 bases and V 2 bases, and 6 bases lay outside the gene matches. The CDR3 nucleotides are TGTGCCAGTAGTATACAGGGACAGGGGGCATCGAATTCACCCCTCCACTTT. Translated: CASSIQGQGASNSPLHF.

This clonotype was found a few times. This rearrangement joins TRBV11-3 to TRBJ2-4, with a tentative D call TRBD1 (6 bases). V gave up 2 bases and J gave up 0 bases, with 14 bases separating them. CDR1 and CDR2 (germline): SGHNT, YENEEA. The length of the CDR3 is 17 residues. The CDR3 bases are TGTGCCAGCAGCTTAACAGGACAGCTACTAGCCAAAAACATTCAGTACTTC. It translates to CASSLTGQLLAKNIQYF. Full variable domain (rest looked up from reference TRBV11-3 and TRBJ2-4): EAGVVQSPRYKIIEKKQPVAFWCNPISGHNTLYWYLQNLGQGPELLIRYENEEAVDDSQLPKDRFSAERLKGVDSTLKIQPAELGDSAVYLCASSLTGQLLAKNIQYFGAGTRLSVL.

The V gene is TRBV28, the J gene TRBJ1-1; 12 bases agree with TRBD1. The CDR3 length is 14 residues. Germline CDR1 MDHEN, CDR2 SYDVKM. The ends lost 3 bases at V and 11 bases at J; junction bases unmatched: 7. The CDR3 DNA follows: TGTGCCAGCAGTTTGGGGACAGGGGGCGCGGAGGCTTTCTTT. It yields the protein CASSLGTGGAEAFF. The variable domain in full, completed from reference TRBV28 and TRBJ1-1, reads DVKVTQSSRYLVKRTGEKVFLECVQDMDHENMFWYRQDPGLGLRLIYFSYDVKMKEKGDIPEGYSVSREKKERFSLILESASTNQTSMYLCASSLGTGGAEAFFGQGTRLTVV.

This clonotype appeared many times. The rearrangement uses TRBV20-1 and TRBJ1-1; D not certain. CDR1 DFQATT and CDR2 SNEGSKA come from the germline V gene (reference sequence). This CDR3 has 13 amino acids. The V end lost 5 bases, the J end lost 0 bases, and 10 bases lay between the germline ends. CDR3: CSALRRVNTEAFF. The CDR3 DNA reads TGCAGTGCTCTCCGACGAGTGAACACTGAAGCTTTCTTT.

Only a few counts were recorded for this clonotype. The chain employs TRBV18 and TRBJ1-5, with 8 positions matching TRBD1. CDR1 is KGHSH, CDR2 LQKENI, per germline. J gave up 6 bases and V 5 bases, and 9 bases lay outside the gene matches. The CDR3 sequence is 15 residues long. The CDR3 region has the DNA TGTGCCAGCTCAAGTGGGACAGGCGAGGTTCAGCCCCAGCATTTT. Translating gives CASSSGTGEVQPQHF.

A few counts support this clonotype. This rearrangement joins TRBV30 to TRBJ1-5; no reliable D call. CDR1 and CDR2 from the germline V gene are GTSNPN and SVGIG (reference sequence). The CDR3 is 14 residues long. Trimming removed 0 bases from V and 0 bases from J, with 6 bases in between. The CDR3: CAWSVSLSNQPQHF. The CDR3 DNA reads as TGTGCCTGGAGTGTGTCCCTTAGCAATCAGCCCCAGCATTTT. Full variable domain (missing parts from reference TRBV30 and TRBJ1-5): SQTIHQWPATLVQPVGSPLSLECTVEGTSNPNLYWYRQAAGRGLQLLFYSVGIGQISSEVPQNLSASRPQDRQFILSSKKLLLSDSGFYLCAWSVSLSNQPQHFGDGTRLSIL.

The V and J genes are TRBV14 and TRBJ2-3, with TRBD2 as a possible D gene (5 bases). CDR3 length equals 14 residues. Germline V gives CDR1 SGHDN, CDR2 FVKESK. Between the trimmed V and J ends, which lost 8 bases and 3 bases, there was a span of 15 bases. CDR3 nucleotide sequence: TGTGCCAGCGCATCCACGGAGGCAACAGATACGCAGTATTTT. It codes for CASASTEATDTQYF.

This clonotype was seen a handful of times. The V call is TRBV6-5, the J call TRBJ1-5; D is unresolved. The CDR3 totals 12 residues. Trimming removed 9 bases at V and 7 bases at J, with 13 bases between. Germline CDR1 reads MNHEY; CDR2 reads SVGAGI. CDR3 nucleotides: TGTGCCAGTCAAGATCCGGGCCAGCCCCAGCATTTT. Translating it yields CASQDPGQPQHF.

This clonotype was seen a few times. The rearrangement joins TRBV7-9 to TRBJ1-6; D uncertain. The germline V gene encodes CDR1 SEHNR and CDR2 FQNEAQ (reference sequence). Trimming removed 3 bases at V and 10 bases at J, with 13 bases between. The CDR3 totals 14 residues. In DNA, the CDR3 is TGTGCCAGCAGCTTGGAGTCGACTTTATCACCCCTCCACTTT. Encoded protein: CASSLESTLSPLHF.

The genes are TRBV20-1 and TRBJ2-1; D possibly uses TRBD1 or TRBD2 (5 bases each). The CDR3 totals 14 residues. Deletions cut 3 bases from V and 5 bases from J, with 14 bases between. Germline loops: CDR1 DFQATT, CDR2 SNEGSKA (reference sequence). The CDR3 loop reads CSARPARDHNEQFF. The CDR3 DNA sequence: TGCAGTGCTAGGCCGGCCAGGGACCACAATGAGCAGTTCTTC.

The chain uses TRBV27 and TRBJ2-1; D assignment may be TRBD1 or TRBD2 (5 bases each). The ends were cut back, 3 bases at V and 2 bases at J, with 11 bases in the middle. CDR1 is MNHEY, CDR2 SMNVEV, per germline (reference sequence). The CDR3 runs 15 residues. This CDR3 is CASSLGVGTYNEQFF. The CDR3 DNA reads TGTGCCAGCAGTTTGGGGGTAGGGACCTACAATGAGCAGTTCTTC.

This clonotype was found a few times. J is TRBJ1-2 and V is TRBV7-2, with a possible D match to TRBD1 (5 bases). Trimming pared 1 base from V and 8 bases from J, leaving 14 bases between. The CDR3 is 14 residues long. Germline lookup yields CDR1 SGHTA and CDR2 FQGNSA. The CDR3 DNA is TGTGCCAGCAGCTTAGTGGGCAGGGTGGGCGGCTACACCTTC. This codes for CASSLVGRVGGYTF. Full variable domain (missing parts from reference TRBV7-2 and TRBJ1-2): GAGVSQSPSNKVTEKGKDVELRCDPISGHTALYWYRQSLGQGLEFLIYFQGNSAPDKSGLPSDRFSAERTGGSVSTLTIQRTQQEDSAVYLCASSLVGRVGGYTFGSGTRLTVV.